Listed below are T cell receptor beta chains from one sample, sequenced in a study of CD8+ T cells in alopecia areata. Some clones are missing from TCRdb's copy, which holds only in-frame ones; the method was immunoSEQ multiplex PCR. This sample has 170,000 or so clones, with roughly 59% found just once. The sequences come from CD4+ T cells sorted from blood, collected at week 0. The receptors come from a human donor with alopecia areata. Both conserved end residues are part of each CDR3. The order of the fields is V gene, J gene, CDR3 protein.

V gene: TRBV7-6
J gene: TRBJ2-5
CDR3 protein: CASQDRVKETQYF

V gene: TRBV7-6
J gene: TRBJ2-3
CDR3 protein: CACGQGLTGSTDTQYF

V gene: TRBV5-4
J gene: TRBJ1-2
CDR3 protein: CASSLSGNIYGYTF

V gene: TRBV29-1
J gene: TRBJ1-1
CDR3 protein: CSVERMLNTEAFF

V gene: TRBV30
J gene: TRBJ1-1
CDR3 protein: CAWESQTGFSAEAFF

V gene: TRBV2
J gene: TRBJ1-5
CDR3 protein: CASSQQGGGQPQHF

V gene: TRBV7-2
J gene: TRBJ2-3
CDR3 protein: CAAPGQNTDTQYF

V gene: TRBV13
J gene: TRBJ1-2
CDR3 protein: CASSSARAPELYGYTF

V gene: TRBV30
J gene: TRBJ1-2
CDR3 protein: CARATPLGTYGYTF

V gene: TRBV25-1
J gene: TRBJ2-7
CDR3 protein: CASSEYGTGFNEQYF

V gene: TRBV29-1
J gene: TRBJ1-6
CDR3 protein: CSVGQGVNSPLHF

V gene: TRBV29-1
J gene: TRBJ2-3
CDR3 protein: CSVHRVSADTQYF

V gene: TRBV29-1
J gene: TRBJ2-7
CDR3 protein: CSVYLPSPDEQYF

V gene: TRBV4-3
J gene: TRBJ2-1
CDR3 protein: CASSQDLGQDQFF

V gene: TRBV29-1
J gene: TRBJ2-6
CDR3 protein: CSAGQGQLGANVLTF

V gene: TRBV11-3
J gene: TRBJ1-2
CDR3 protein: CASSSTGTGYTF

V gene: TRBV30
J gene: TRBJ1-5
CDR3 protein: CAWSTTGIQPQHF

V gene: TRBV7-8
J gene: TRBJ2-1
CDR3 protein: CASSPAPGAVHEQFF

V gene: TRBV27
J gene: TRBJ2-5
CDR3 protein: CASRGQVNQETQYF

V gene: TRBV28
J gene: TRBJ2-5
CDR3 protein: CASSSNMETQYF

V gene: TRBV6-6
J gene: TRBJ2-2
CDR3 protein: CASSPPAGELFF

V gene: TRBV6-5
J gene: TRBJ1-2
CDR3 protein: CASSYFSRDRSGYTF

V gene: TRBV2
J gene: TRBJ2-7
CDR3 protein: CASSVLAVEQYF

V gene: TRBV15
J gene: TRBJ2-5
CDR3 protein: CATSDGDRGMRETQYF

V gene: TRBV10-2
J gene: TRBJ2-5
CDR3 protein: CASSEGSQETQYF

V gene: TRBV2
J gene: TRBJ2-2
CDR3 protein: CASRRQETGELFF

V gene: TRBV10-2
J gene: TRBJ1-1
CDR3 protein: CASTGVSTEAFF

V gene: TRBV7-8
J gene: TRBJ2-1
CDR3 protein: CATYPPRLGGGGSYNEQFF

V gene: TRBV10-3
J gene: TRBJ2-7
CDR3 protein: CAISESMRTGGSEQYF

V gene: TRBV7-9
J gene: TRBJ2-7
CDR3 protein: CASSLGTSGGHEQYF

V gene: TRBV6-5
J gene: TRBJ1-6
CDR3 protein: CASRKEGSPLHF

V gene: TRBV10-3
J gene: TRBJ1-2
CDR3 protein: CAISSQGGLGGYTF

V gene: TRBV9
J gene: TRBJ1-6
CDR3 protein: CASSRHKSSYNSPLHF

V gene: TRBV30
J gene: TRBJ2-5
CDR3 protein: CAWSEGSRVTQYF

V gene: TRBV14
J gene: TRBJ2-6
CDR3 protein: CASSHPGQGVYSGANVLTF

V gene: TRBV30
J gene: TRBJ1-4
CDR3 protein: CAWATERNEKLFF

V gene: TRBV29-1
J gene: TRBJ2-5
CDR3 protein: CSVGGSSGGIQETQYF

V gene: TRBV5-1
J gene: TRBJ2-7
CDR3 protein: CASSLEILGEQYF

V gene: TRBV30
J gene: TRBJ1-1
CDR3 protein: CAWKYRRNTEAFF

V gene: TRBV7-2
J gene: TRBJ1-2
CDR3 protein: CASSLASGGDYGYTF

V gene: TRBV29-1
J gene: TRBJ1-1
CDR3 protein: CSGAGRGTEAFF

V gene: TRBV5-1
J gene: TRBJ1-2
CDR3 protein: CASSLLDSPIYGYTF

V gene: TRBV5-1
J gene: TRBJ2-5
CDR3 protein: CASSSGQFQETQYF

V gene: TRBV19
J gene: TRBJ2-3
CDR3 protein: CASSSGEPSTDTQYF

V gene: TRBV25-1
J gene: TRBJ2-3
CDR3 protein: CASSDPVPDTQYF

V gene: TRBV29-1
J gene: TRBJ2-3
CDR3 protein: CSVAGGGSTDTQYF

V gene: TRBV9
J gene: TRBJ2-3
CDR3 protein: CASSVEADTQYF

V gene: TRBV30
J gene: TRBJ1-5
CDR3 protein: CAWRQGFGSNQPQHF

V gene: TRBV7-2
J gene: TRBJ1-2
CDR3 protein: CASSLAGQTYGYTF

V gene: TRBV6-5
J gene: TRBJ2-3
CDR3 protein: CASSTQGADTQYF

V gene: TRBV5-6
J gene: TRBJ1-5
CDR3 protein: CASSLAPGDQPQHF

V gene: TRBV7-2
J gene: TRBJ2-1
CDR3 protein: CASSLEFGNNEQFF

V gene: TRBV5-6
J gene: TRBJ1-2
CDR3 protein: CASSGQGLGYTF

V gene: TRBV5-1
J gene: TRBJ2-4
CDR3 protein: CASSLNRDIQYF

V gene: TRBV29-1
J gene: TRBJ2-4
CDR3 protein: CSVDLAKNIQYF

V gene: TRBV5-1
J gene: TRBJ2-7
CDR3 protein: CASSDSGGPQYF

V gene: TRBV11-2
J gene: TRBJ2-7
CDR3 protein: CASSFTYTGTANSYEQYF

V gene: TRBV14
J gene: TRBJ1-6
CDR3 protein: CASSTGGYSPLHF

V gene: TRBV5-1
J gene: TRBJ2-3
CDR3 protein: CASSLGLASGSTDTQYF

V gene: TRBV30
J gene: TRBJ2-1
CDR3 protein: CAWRIRSEQFF